Below, 25 T cell receptor beta chains from the same sample are listed, as sequenced in a study of early T cells in non-severe SARS-CoV-2 infection. TCRdb processed the 5' RACE reads anew with MiXCR; each CDR3 protein has one entry. The profile shows tens of thousands of distinct CDR3 sequences, around 14% of them singletons. Sequenced material: whole blood. These receptors were collected from an adult who was a healthcare worker with PCR-confirmed SARS-CoV-2 infection or an uninfected control (not recorded which).

The chain is built from TRBV11-2 and TRBJ2-5, with 7 bases identical to TRBD2. V was clipped by 3 bases and J by 4 bases; unmatched bases: 11. Germline V gene data show CDR1 as SGHAT and CDR2 as FQNNGV. The CDR3 runs to 16 residues. CDR3 DNA sequence: TGTGCCAGCAGCTTCGGGGGGTTCTCCGAGGCAGAGACCCAGTACTTC. Protein sequence: CASSFGGFSEAETQYF.

This sequence joins TRBV6-2 or TRBV6-3 and TRBJ1-5; D gene ambiguous. With 7 bases removed from V and 5 bases from J, the gap between germline ends came to 9 bases. Per the germline V gene, CDR1 is MNHEY and CDR2 is SVGEGT. The CDR3 length is 12 residues. The CDR3 nucleotides are TGTGCCAGCAAATACGGCGATCAGCCCCAGCATTTT. Encoded protein: CASKYGDQPQHF.

In this sample, this clonotype turned up many times. The chain couples TRBV7-2 to TRBJ2-7; D gene unclear. The CDR3 spans 15 residues. Germline CDR1 reads SGHTA; CDR2 reads FQGNSA. V was trimmed by 5 bases and J by 0 bases, leaving 14 bases between them. The DNA of the CDR3 is TGTGCCAGCAGCCCCTTTGTTTTGAGCTCCTACGAGCAGTACTTC. This sequence encodes CASSPFVLSSYEQYF.

This clonotype has a count of ten or more. This chain joins TRBV18 and TRBJ2-1, with D perhaps matching TRBD2 (6 bases). Germline loops: CDR1 KGHSH, CDR2 LQKENI. Deletions cut 8 bases from V and 8 bases from J, with 19 bases between. The CDR3 consists of 14 residues. The CDR3 nucleotides are TGTGCCAGCCAGGACACCCGGAGGGGCGATGAGCAGTTCTTC. Amino acid sequence: CASQDTRRGDEQFF. Together with reference TRBV18 and TRBJ2-1, the CDR3 gives the full variable domain: NAGVMQNPRHLVRRRGQEARLRCSPMKGHSHVYWYRQLPEEGLKFMVYLQKENIIDESGMPKERFSAEFPKEGPSILRIQQVVRGDSAAYFCASQDTRRGDEQFFGPGTRLTVL.

This clonotype was picked up a small number of times. CDR3 DNA: TGTGCCAGCAGGGAGGGGGCCACCCTAGCTTTCTTT. Protein: CASREGATLAFF. This sequence joins TRBV6-1 and TRBJ1-1; TRBD1 agrees at 7 bases. The CDR3 length is 12 residues. V shed 6 bases, J shed 10 bases, and the junction held 8 bases outside the gene matches. Germline V gene data show CDR1 as MNHNS and CDR2 as SASEGT.

Written as DNA, the CDR3 is TGTGCCAGCAGCGCGACAGACGGTTACAATCAGCCCCAGCATTTT. It specifies CASSATDGYNQPQHF. V and J are TRBV9 and TRBJ1-5; a weak D match, TRBD1 (5 bases). This CDR3 region has 15 residues. Trimming removed 3 bases from V and 3 bases from J, with 13 bases in between. Germline values: CDR1 SGDLS, CDR2 YYNGEE. Supplemented by reference TRBV9 and TRBJ1-5, the full variable domain reads DSGVTQTPKHLITATGQRVTLRCSPRSGDLSVYWYQQSLDQGLQFLIQYYNGEERAKGNILERFSAQQFPDLHSELNLSSLELGDSALYFCASSATDGYNQPQHFGDGTRLSIL.

The CDR3 DNA reads as TGTGCCAGCCCGGGTGACGAGCAGTACTTC. Translation: CASPGDEQYF. The chain couples TRBV2 to TRBJ2-7; D is unresolved. The germline V gene encodes CDR1 SNHLY and CDR2 FYNNEI. Trimming took off 8 bases at V and 5 bases at J, with 7 bases between the two ends. The CDR3 is made up of 10 amino acids.

The chain couples TRBV2 to TRBJ1-4; tentatively, D is TRBD1 (6 bases). Germline V gene lookup returns CDR1 SNHLY and CDR2 FYNNEI. The length of the CDR3 is 14 residues. The V end was cut by 4 bases, the J end by 8 bases, with 14 bases between. The CDR3, as DNA: TGTGCCAGCAGTGGAACAGGGTCTCGGGAAAAACTGTTTTTT. This sequence encodes CASSGTGSREKLFF.

This clonotype was detected many times. V is TRBV11-2 and J is TRBJ2-5, with 9 nucleotides matching TRBD2. CDR1 is SGHAT and CDR2 is FQNNGV in the germline V gene. With V trimmed by 2 bases and J by 6 bases, 13 bases remained unmatched. The CDR3 totals 17 residues. The CDR3 nucleotides read TGTGCCAGCAGCTTATCAACAGGCCCGGGACTAGCTAAGACCCAGTACTTC. This translates into CASSLSTGPGLAKTQYF.

V and J are TRBV5-1 and TRBJ2-7; maybe TRBD1 (6 bases). Trimming cost V 3 bases and J 4 bases, with 8 bases left between them. CDR3 length equals 12 residues. Germline V gene data show CDR1 as SGHRS and CDR2 as YFSETQ. The CDR3 reads CASSSTGYEQYF. For the CDR3, the DNA is TGCGCCAGCAGCTCTACAGGGTACGAGCAGTACTTC.

A few counts support this clonotype. J is TRBJ2-5 and V is TRBV6-1; D not certain. The CDR3 runs 12 residues. Per the germline V gene, CDR1 is MNHNS and CDR2 is SASEGT. Trimming stripped 9 bases from V and 1 base from J, with 9 bases between. CDR3: CASTSSQETQYF. The CDR3 DNA sequence: TGTGCCAGTACAAGCTCCCAAGAGACCCAGTACTTC.

This clonotype was observed many times. The chain recombines TRBV12-3 or TRBV12-4 with TRBJ1-5; 8 nucleotides match TRBD1. V dropped 1 base and J dropped 1; count of bases not matched to a gene: 6. CDR3 length equals 17 residues. CDR3 sequence (DNA): TGTGCCAGCAGTTTAGGAGGACAGGGTTTGAGCAATCAGCCCCAGCATTTT. Its translation is CASSLGGQGLSNQPQHF.

V gene TRBV18 combines with J gene TRBJ2-1; D may be TRBD2 (6 bases). V lost 6 bases and J 6 bases, leaving 18 bases between the germline ends. The CDR3 is 15 amino acids. Germline CDR1 and CDR2: KGHSH and LQKENI. This CDR3 reads CASSWNWDSTNEQFF. The CDR3 region has the DNA TGTGCCAGCTCCTGGAACTGGGACTCAACCAATGAGCAGTTCTTC.

In this sample, this clonotype turned up many times. The rearrangement joins TRBV15 to TRBJ1-4; D unresolved. Germline V gene data show CDR1 as LNHNV and CDR2 as YYDKDF (reference sequence). The V end was cut by 7 bases, the J end by 0 bases, with 9 bases between. The CDR3 is 14 residues long. The CDR3 DNA reads as TGTGCCACCAAGGCTTCGGCAACTAATGAAAAACTGTTTTTT. Its protein product is CATKASATNEKLFF.

This clonotype was found many times. The chain recombines TRBV7-2 with TRBJ2-1; TRBD2 matches 11 bases. The CDR3 is 14 residues long. From germline, CDR1 is SGHTA and CDR2 FQGNSA. Germline trimming cut 2 bases from V and 10 bases from J; bases unmatched to any gene: 4. The CDR3 is CASSLTSGRNEQFF. Written as DNA, the CDR3 is TGTGCCAGCAGCTTAACTAGCGGGAGAAACGAGCAGTTCTTC.

This clonotype has at least ten counts. One junction end does not reproduce the germline sequence, and a read error may be involved. The chain couples TRBV3-1 to TRBJ2-4, with a possible D match to TRBD2 (6 bases). Germline V gene lookup returns CDR1 LGHDT and CDR2 YNNKEL (reference sequence). The CDR3 runs to 13 residues. The CDR3 protein is CASSPTGTHIQYF. CDR3 nucleotide sequence: TGTGCCAGCAGTCCGACGGGGACTCACATCCAGTACTTC.

This chain connects TRBV6-5 to TRBJ2-5; 9 bases are a match to TRBD2. The CDR3 sequence is 16 residues long. V was pared by 2 bases and J by 7 bases, with 11 bases of the junction left unmatched. Germline CDR1 MNHEY, CDR2 SVGAGI. The CDR3 region is CASSYPAGGGLGTQYF. The CDR3 bases are TGTGCCAGCAGTTACCCAGCGGGGGGAGGACTCGGGACCCAGTACTTC.

The chain carries TRBV29-1 and TRBJ2-5, with D perhaps TRBD2 (6 bases). The germline V gene has CDR1 SQVTM and CDR2 ANQGSEA. The CDR3 has 13 residues. The germline V and J ends were trimmed by 8 bases and 6 bases, with 19 bases remaining between them. The CDR3 spells CSIRGRMKKTQYF. In DNA form, the CDR3 reads TGCAGCATCCGTGGGAGGATGAAGAAGACCCAGTACTTC. The full variable domain, with the rest looked up from reference TRBV29-1 and TRBJ2-5, is SAVISQKPSRDICQRGTSLTIQCQVDSQVTMMFWYRQQPGQSLTLIATANQGSEATYESGFVIDKFPISRPNLTFSTLTVSNMSPEDSSIYLCSIRGRMKKTQYFGPGTRLLVL.

The chain employs TRBV4-1 and TRBJ2-1; D not certain. The CDR3 contains 16 residues. Trimming stripped 3 bases from V and 1 base from J, with 13 bases between. Germline CDR1 is MGHRA and CDR2 is YSYEKL. In nucleotides, the CDR3 is TGCGCCAGCAGCCACCCCTCTATGCAGTCCTACAATGAGCAGTTCTTC. This codes for CASSHPSMQSYNEQFF.

At least ten counts were recorded for this clonotype. Here the CDR3 reads CSVKGLAGPSDTQYF. The CDR3 DNA reads as TGCAGCGTTAAAGGACTAGCGGGGCCCAGCGATACGCAGTATTTT. The gene calls are TRBV29-1 and TRBJ2-3; 12 nucleotides align to TRBD2. From germline, CDR1 is SQVTM and CDR2 ANQGSEA. Trimming took 5 bases from V and 6 from J; bases not matched to a gene: 9. CDR3 length: 15 amino acids.

This rearrangement joins TRBV6-5 to TRBJ1-1; the D is unclear. V was pared by 2 bases and J by 2 bases, with 6 bases between. The germline V gene encodes CDR1 MNHEY and CDR2 SVGAGI. This CDR3 has 13 residues. The CDR3 DNA sequence: TGTGCCAGCAGTTACAGTCTTAACACTGAAGCTTTCTTT. Translated: CASSYSLNTEAFF.

At least ten counts were recorded for this clonotype. V gene TRBV4-3 combines with J gene TRBJ2-3, with TRBD2 identical over 7 bases. The germline V gene encodes CDR1 LGHNA and CDR2 YSLEER. V was clipped by 2 bases and J by 11 bases; unmatched bases: 4. The CDR3 has 12 amino acids. In DNA form, the CDR3 reads TGCGCCAGCAGCCAACGACGGGAGGAGCAGTATTTT. Translation: CASSQRREEQYF.

A few counts support this clonotype. V gene TRBV6-5 combines with J gene TRBJ1-1; D gene uncertain. Trimming pared 2 bases from V and 4 bases from J, leaving 8 bases between. Germline loops: CDR1 MNHEY, CDR2 SVGAGI. The CDR3 contains 13 residues. CDR3 in amino acids: CASSYGMGTEAFF. The CDR3, as DNA: TGTGCCAGCAGTTACGGTATGGGCACTGAAGCTTTCTTT.

This clonotype occurred a few times. J is TRBJ1-1 and V is TRBV20-1; 8 nucleotides line up with TRBD1. The CDR3 is 13 amino acids. Germline assignment: CDR1 DFQATT and CDR2 SNEGSKA (reference sequence). V lost 7 bases, J lost 4 bases, and 8 bases stayed unmatched. CDR3 sequence reads: CSVQGQGATEAFF. CDR3 in DNA: TGCAGTGTTCAAGGCCAGGGGGCCACTGAAGCTTTCTTT.

In this sample, this clonotype turned up many times. The V call is TRBV12-3 or TRBV12-4, the J call TRBJ2-7, with unresolved D. The CDR3 extends over 12 amino acids. Trimming removed 3 bases at V and 4 bases at J, with 7 bases between. The CDR3 region has the DNA TGTGCCAGCAGTTTCCCCGGGTACGAGCAGTACTTC. It codes for CASSFPGYEQYF.